This is a list of T cell receptor beta chains from one sample in a study of cytomegalovirus exposure and HLA in healthy donors. Produced via immunoSEQ multiplex PCR; TCRdb's table is partial and in-frame only. The sample has about 140,000 clones; roughly 86% are singletons. Specimen: PBMCs. The receptors were gathered from a man aged 18 to 30 in good health and CMV-seropositive. The CDR3 runs from the conserved cysteine through the conserved F or W. The D gene is left open where the match is weak.

TRBD1,TRBV6-4,TRBJ2-7,CASSEGQGMRQYF,TGTGCCAGCAGTGAAGGACAGGGCATGAGGCAGTACTTC
TRBD2,TRBV5-1,TRBJ2-5,CASSLLPGGEETQYF,TGCGCCAGCAGCTTGCTACCGGGAGGAGAAGAGACCCAGTACTTC
-,TRBV29-1,TRBJ2-3,CSVRGSTDTQYF,TGCAGCGTTAGGGGTAGCACAGATACGCAGTATTTT
-,TRBV6-6,TRBJ2-2,CASTQGGYNTGELFF,TGTGCCAGCACTCAAGGCGGCTACAACACCGGGGAGCTGTTTTTT
-,TRBV10-1,TRBJ1-2,CASRTESGKGGYTF,TGCGCCAGCAGAACCGAGTCCGGGAAGGGAGGCTACACCTTC
-,TRBV2,TRBJ1-1,CASSGREDTEAFF,TGTGCCAGCAGTGGCAGGGAGGACACTGAAGCTTTCTTT
-,TRBV14,TRBJ2-3,CASSLRQERISTDTQYF,TGTGCCAGCAGCCTCAGACAGGAGAGAATCAGCACAGATACGCAGTATTTT
-,TRBV5-1,TRBJ2-7,CASSLRQRRDYEQYF,TGCGCCAGCAGCTTAAGGCAACGGAGGGACTACGAGCAGTACTTC
-,TRBV7-8,TRBJ1-1,CASSPLGGANTEAFF,TGTGCCAGCAGCCCCCTTGGCGGGGCGAACACTGAAGCTTTCTTT
-,TRBV5-4,TRBJ1-2,CASSLWGHDGGYTF,TGTGCCAGCAGCTTGTGGGGGCACGATGGTGGCTACACCTTC